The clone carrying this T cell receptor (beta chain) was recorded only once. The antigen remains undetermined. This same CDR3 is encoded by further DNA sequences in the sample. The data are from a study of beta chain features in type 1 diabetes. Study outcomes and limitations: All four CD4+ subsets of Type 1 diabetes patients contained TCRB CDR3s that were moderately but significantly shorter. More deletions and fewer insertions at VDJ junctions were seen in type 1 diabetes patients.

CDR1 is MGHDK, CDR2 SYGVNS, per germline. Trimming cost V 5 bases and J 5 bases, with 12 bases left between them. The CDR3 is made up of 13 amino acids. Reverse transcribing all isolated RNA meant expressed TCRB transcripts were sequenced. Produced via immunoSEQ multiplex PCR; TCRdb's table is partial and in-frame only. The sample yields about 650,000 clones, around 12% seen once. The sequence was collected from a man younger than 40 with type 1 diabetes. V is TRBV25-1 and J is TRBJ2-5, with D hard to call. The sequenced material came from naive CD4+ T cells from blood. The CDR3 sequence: CASSLAARETQYF. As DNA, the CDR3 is TGTGCCAGCAGTCTGGCCGCTAGGGAGACCCAGTACTTC.